The subject of this entry is one T cell receptor beta chain. Assay: immunoSEQ multiplex PCR; the TCRdb copy retains only in-frame clones and omits some. This sample has 150,000 to 200,000 clones, with 88% found just once. The source of the sample is a study of blood T cell repertoires in COVID-19. The wider study: There were acute and convalescent COVID-19 samples, and they came from the United States, Italy and Spain. Sources were T cells, B-cell-depleted T cells, or PBMCs; the material itself was cDNA or gDNA.

Cohort placement rested on clinical history that participants reported themselves. Cohort 3 recovered donors had two negative PCRs, clearance, or symptom resolution. The CDR3 is made up of 14 amino acids. The trim removed 5 bases at V and 4 bases at J, leaving 6 bases unmatched. The germline V gene has CDR1 SGHTA and CDR2 FQGNSA. This receptor was identified in a woman between 45 and 60 years old who had recovered from COVID-19. This rearrangement joins TRBV7-2 to TRBJ2-5; 8 bases match TRBD1. Sequenced input: PBMCs or T cells enriched from blood (not recorded which). The CDR3 sequence: CASSKTGQGETQYF. CDR3 coding DNA: TGTGCCAGCAGCAAGACCGGACAGGGAGAGACCCAGTACTTC.